The 20 T cell receptor beta chains reported below all come from one sample, sequenced in a study of blood T cells in healthy people across ages. A second PCR of about 7 to 12 cycles used a sample-barcoded 5' primer and a J-beta primer mix. TCRdb processed the 5' RACE reads anew with MiXCR; each CDR3 protein has one entry. The sample yields about 1.5 million distinct CDR3 sequences, approximately 42% seen once. The sequencing input was blood. Source of these receptors: a woman aged 18-30 years in good health.

This clonotype was recorded a few times. V gene TRBV29-1 combines with J gene TRBJ2-3, with D perhaps matching TRBD1 or TRBD2 (6 bases each). The CDR3 is made up of 13 amino acids. Trimming removed 4 bases from V and 1 base from J, with 9 bases in between. Germline values: CDR1 SQVTM, CDR2 ANQGSEA. Written as DNA, the CDR3 is TGCAGCGTTGGGGGGGCCGGCACAGATACGCAGTATTTT. This sequence encodes CSVGGAGTDTQYF.

The genes are TRBV27 and TRBJ1-2; D remains unclear. Germline loops: CDR1 MNHEY, CDR2 SMNVEV (reference sequence). V gave up 4 bases and J gave up 3 bases, with 12 bases separating them. CDR3 length: 14 residues. DNA for the CDR3: TGTGCCAGCAGTTCAGGCCTCCCATACTATGGCTACACCTTC. Protein: CASSSGLPYYGYTF.

About this clonotype itself: One junction end disagrees with the germline gene, perhaps due to a read error. This chain uses TRBV12-3 or TRBV12-4 with TRBJ2-3; D is perhaps TRBD2 (6 bases). This CDR3 region has 17 residues. CDR3: CASSSPAGSPSTNTQYF. CDR3 sequence (DNA): TGTGCCAGCAGTTCTCCGGCGGGGAGCCCGAGCACAAATACGCAGTATTTT.

This clonotype was seen more than once but under ten times. V and J are TRBV29-1 and TRBJ1-1; D may be TRBD1 (6 bases). CDR1 and CDR2 from the germline V gene are SQVTM and ANQGSEA. CDR3 length: 14 amino acids. V gave up 7 bases and J gave up 0 bases, with 15 bases separating them. Here the CDR3 DNA reads TGCAGCGCACGGACAGTGTCTCTGAACACTGAAGCTTTCTTT. This codes for CSARTVSLNTEAFF.

The rearrangement uses TRBV6-1 and TRBJ1-4; D remains unclear. Germline CDR1 and CDR2: MNHNS and SASEGT. V dropped 6 bases and J dropped 8 bases, with 7 bases sitting between them. The CDR3 extends over 11 amino acids. This CDR3 is CASRLQEKLFF. CDR3 DNA sequence: TGTGCCAGCAGACTACAGGAAAAACTGTTTTTT.

This clonotype has more than one count but fewer than ten. The chain carries TRBV6-6 and TRBJ2-7; D might be TRBD1 (5 bases). Germline V gene sequence: CDR1 MNHNY, CDR2 SVGAGI (reference sequence). The CDR3 totals 13 residues. V was cut by 7 bases and J by 7 bases, with 17 bases left in between. The CDR3 nucleotides read TGTGCCAGCACTGGGGCAGGGAAGAGGGAGCAGTACTTC. Translation gives CASTGAGKREQYF.

The chain has TRBV5-1 and TRBJ2-1; a weak D match, TRBD2 (7 bases). This CDR3 spans 19 amino acids. The V gene's germline CDR1 is SGHRS and CDR2 YFSETQ. Trimming left V 0 bases short and J 0 bases short, with 19 bases between. In DNA form, the CDR3 reads TGCGCCAGCAGCTTGGAGATAGGGGGGGGACCGAGCTCCTACAATGAGCAGTTCTTC. Its translation is CASSLEIGGGPSSYNEQFF. The variable domain in full, completed from reference TRBV5-1 and TRBJ2-1, reads KAGVTQTPRYLIKTRGQQVTLSCSPISGHRSVSWYQQTPGQGLQFLFEYFSETQRNKGNFPGRFSGRQFSNSRSEMNVSTLELGDSALYLCASSLEIGGGPSSYNEQFFGPGTRLTVL.

J is TRBJ2-7 and V is TRBV12-3 or TRBV12-4; TRBD1 or TRBD2 may be the D gene (5 bases each). CDR3 length: 11 amino acids. Deletions cut 4 bases from V and 10 bases from J, with 11 bases between. CDR3 in amino acids: CASSSPGPQYF. The CDR3, as DNA: TGTGCCAGCAGTTCCCCGGGGCCACAGTACTTC.

This chain connects TRBV20-1 to TRBJ2-5; a weak D match, TRBD2 (7 bases). Germline-derived CDR1 and CDR2 are DFQATT and SNEGSKA (reference sequence). This CDR3 is 15 amino acids long. Trimming removed 3 bases from V and 2 bases from J, with 16 bases in between. The CDR3 DNA reads TGCAGTGCTAGGGTCTTGGGGGGGCTACAAGAGACCCAGTACTTC. Encoded protein: CSARVLGGLQETQYF.

The chain uses TRBV7-9 and TRBJ2-2, with D uncertain. Trimming pared 5 bases from V and 2 bases from J, leaving 15 bases between. The CDR3 is made up of 16 amino acids. Germline CDR1 and CDR2: SEHNR and FQNEAQ (reference sequence). The CDR3 sequence: CASSLLVAENTGELFF. The CDR3 DNA is TGTGCCAGCAGCCTGTTGGTGGCCGAAAACACCGGGGAGCTGTTTTTT.

This CDR3 is CSVVGLFTLSYNEQFF. CDR3 DNA sequence: TGCAGCGTTGTGGGGTTATTTACCCTCTCCTACAATGAGCAGTTCTTC. The gene calls are TRBV29-1 and TRBJ2-1; no reliable D call. The V end was cut by 4 bases, the J end by 0 bases, with 16 bases between. Germline V gene lookup returns CDR1 SQVTM and CDR2 ANQGSEA. CDR3 length equals 16 residues.

The chain has TRBV11-2 and TRBJ2-5; 13 bases line up with TRBD2. V lost 4 bases to trimming and J lost 5 bases; unmatched junction nucleotides: 7. This CDR3 region has 16 residues. CDR1 and CDR2 from the germline V gene are SGHAT and FQNNGV. This chain's CDR3 is CASSSGTSGNSETQYF. The CDR3 region has the DNA TGTGCCAGCAGCTCCGGGACTAGCGGGAACTCGGAGACCCAGTACTTC.

The table lists this clonotype with a few counts. Here the CDR3 DNA reads TGTGCCAGCAGTGAATATCAGTGGGAGACCCAGTACTTC. Amino acid sequence: CASSEYQWETQYF. The chain has TRBV25-1 and TRBJ2-5; no clear D. Trimming stripped 0 bases from V and 5 bases from J, with 7 bases between. The CDR3 runs to 13 residues. Germline CDR1 MGHDK, CDR2 SYGVNS.

On this clonotype itself: At one end, the junction sequence differs from germline, possibly due to a read error. The chain joins TRBV7-4 to TRBJ2-1; a weak D match, TRBD2 (5 bases). CDR1 is SGHVT, CDR2 SQSDAQ, per germline. The CDR3 has 16 residues. The CDR3, as DNA: TGTGCCAGCATCCTGACCAGGAGGCCGTCCTACGATGAGCAGTTCTTC. It codes for CASILTRRPSYDEQFF.

V is TRBV2 and J is TRBJ1-4; 8 bases line up with TRBD1. Looked up from germline, CDR1 is SNHLY and CDR2 is FYNNEI. The CDR3 extends over 13 amino acids. V shed 7 bases and J 7 bases; nucleotides not matched to a gene: 5. CDR3 protein: CASNGDRPEKLFF. In DNA form, the CDR3 reads TGTGCCAGCAACGGGGACAGGCCTGAAAAACTGTTTTTT.

Note on this clonotype: This sequence may be a read error, since a much larger clone differs from it by one base. The V gene is TRBV4-1, the J gene TRBJ2-5, with 8 bases fitting TRBD1. Gene TRBJ2-7 matches the end of the DNA better, so the J call may be wrong. CDR3 size: 14 residues. The germline gives CDR1 MGHRA, CDR2 YSYEKL. CDR3 nucleotide sequence: TGCGTCAGCAGCCAGGGGACAGGCTACTACGAGCAGTACTTC. Translating it yields CVSSQGTGYYEQYF.

The J gene is TRBJ2-3, the V gene TRBV20-1; D is possibly TRBD1 or TRBD2 (5 bases each). V was trimmed by 5 bases and J by 2 bases, leaving 20 bases between them. The germline V gene has CDR1 DFQATT and CDR2 SNEGSKA (reference sequence). There are 16 residues in the CDR3. CDR3 sequence (DNA): TGCAGTGCTGACGGGGCGCCCTACAACCCCACAGATACGCAGTATTTT. Translated: CSADGAPYNPTDTQYF.

This clonotype was counted only a few times. CDR3 in amino acids: CATSSRNYGYTF. CDR3 DNA: TGTGCCACCAGCAGCAGGAACTATGGCTACACCTTC. The rearrangement uses TRBV15 and TRBJ1-2; D gene ambiguous. The CDR3 has 12 residues. The germline V and J ends were trimmed by 3 bases and 2 bases, with 4 bases remaining between them. Looked up from germline, CDR1 is LNHNV and CDR2 is YYDKDF (reference sequence).

Ten or more counts support this clonotype. The chain is built from TRBV29-1 and TRBJ2-3; TRBD1 matches 9 bases. Germline assignment: CDR1 SQVTM and CDR2 ANQGSEA. V trimming: 6 bases; J trimming: 5 bases; junction bases outside the gene matches: 6. The CDR3 runs to 13 residues. CDR3 DNA sequence: TGCAGCGTGGGACAGGGAACTGGAGATACGCAGTATTTT. It is translated as CSVGQGTGDTQYF.

The V call is TRBV15, the J call TRBJ1-2; D might be TRBD1 (6 bases). CDR1 is LNHNV and CDR2 is YYDKDF in the germline V gene (reference sequence). The ends were cut back, 5 bases at V and 8 bases at J, with 21 bases in the middle. The CDR3 extends over 15 amino acids. CDR3 protein: CATSGTTGASRGYTF. The DNA of the CDR3 is TGTGCCACCAGCGGGACCACGGGGGCGTCTAGGGGCTACACCTTC.